This TCR beta chain came from a study of PD-L1 blockade in urothelial cancer. About the study: In the mid-2010s, patients got going on atezolizumab, taking 1,200 mg intravenously every 3 weeks. Blood analysis was done at 3 weeks (second dose) and 6 weeks after treatment began.

This clone is categorized as medium-sized. Antigen unknown. Regarding time point: peripheral blood 6 weeks after treatment start. Each patient contributed between 1 and 8 total time points of blood mononuclear cells, pretreatment and during treatment. CDR1 and CDR2 (germline): SGHDN, FVKESK. The CDR3 loop spans 14 amino acids. V gave up 2 bases and J gave up 4 bases; unmatched junction bases: 5. Sequencing used immunoSEQ multiplex PCR; TCRdb keeps in-frame clones, though not all of them. The sample contains about 50,000 clones, about 85% of which appear only once. Study-level findings and limits: Pretreatment blood TCR clonality under the median forecast improved survival.

The sequenced sample was PBMCs, obtained around atezolizumab (anti-PD-L1) treatment. The rearrangement uses TRBV14 and TRBJ2-7; 7 bases agree with TRBD1. The clonotype originates from a man aged 50-59 years with urothelial cancer. The CDR3 nucleotides are TGTGCCAGCAGCCAATTCGCAGGGGGTTACGAGCAGTACTTC. Translation gives CASSQFAGGYEQYF.